The source of this T cell receptor beta chain is a study of breast tumors, draining lymph nodes, adjacent tissues. Study results and limitations: Data fit most tumor T cells coming from lymph node, expanding in tumor. Luminal-like breast cancer showed significantly higher tumor–nontumor repertoire similarity than basal-like. Tumors had less TCR diversity than lymph nodes, more than nontumor tissue.

Breast cancer patients provided tissue from their axillary draining lymph nodes. The V gene end was trimmed by 4 bases and the J gene end by 5 bases; junction bases not matched to a gene: 9. Germline assignment: CDR1 MDHEN and CDR2 SYDVKM. This CDR3 contains 16 residues. TCRdb processed the multiplex PCR reads anew with MiXCR; each CDR3 protein has one entry. The data show about 180,000 distinct CDR3 sequences, 30% to 40% seen once. About this clonotype itself: Its cognate antigen is unknown.

The specimen was axillary lymph node tissue. The receptor was derived from a female donor with breast cancer. Some clones in this sample may be carry-over from other donors' samples. This rearrangement joins TRBV28 to TRBJ2-3, with 10 bases fitting TRBD1. The CDR3 protein is CASSSPGTGVRDTQYF. The CDR3 DNA sequence: TGTGCCAGCAGTTCCCCCGGGACAGGGGTGAGAGATACGCAGTATTTT.